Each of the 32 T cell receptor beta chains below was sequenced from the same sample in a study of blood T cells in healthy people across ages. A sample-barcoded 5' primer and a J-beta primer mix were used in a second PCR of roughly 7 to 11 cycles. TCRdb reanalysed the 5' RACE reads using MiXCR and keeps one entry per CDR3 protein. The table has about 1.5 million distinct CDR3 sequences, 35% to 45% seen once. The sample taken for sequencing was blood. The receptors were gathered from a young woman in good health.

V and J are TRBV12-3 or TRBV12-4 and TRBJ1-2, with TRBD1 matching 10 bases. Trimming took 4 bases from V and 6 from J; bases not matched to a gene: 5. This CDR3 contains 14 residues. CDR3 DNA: TGTGCCAGCAGTTCCCGACAGGGGGCCGATGGCTACACCTTC. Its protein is CASSSRQGADGYTF.

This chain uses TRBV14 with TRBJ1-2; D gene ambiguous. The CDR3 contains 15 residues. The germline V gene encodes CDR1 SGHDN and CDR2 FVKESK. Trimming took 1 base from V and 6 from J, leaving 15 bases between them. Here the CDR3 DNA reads TGTGCCAGCAGCCAAGGGGCCGGGGTTGGAGATGGCTACACCTTC. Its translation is CASSQGAGVGDGYTF.

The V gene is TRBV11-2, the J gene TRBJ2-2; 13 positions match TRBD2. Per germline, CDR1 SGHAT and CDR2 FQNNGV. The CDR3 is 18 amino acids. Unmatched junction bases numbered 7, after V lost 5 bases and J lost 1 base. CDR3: CASSTRTSGSKNTGELFF. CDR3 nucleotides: TGTGCCAGCAGCACGAGGACTAGCGGGAGTAAGAACACCGGGGAGCTGTTTTTT.

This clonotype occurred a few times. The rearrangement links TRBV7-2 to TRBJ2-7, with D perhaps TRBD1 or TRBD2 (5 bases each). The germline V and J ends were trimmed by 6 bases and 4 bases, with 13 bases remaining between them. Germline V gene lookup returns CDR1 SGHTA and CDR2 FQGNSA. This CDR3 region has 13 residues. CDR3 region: CASSRDVHYEQYF. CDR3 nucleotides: TGTGCCAGCAGTCGGGACGTCCATTACGAGCAGTACTTC. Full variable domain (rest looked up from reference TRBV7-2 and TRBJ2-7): GAGVSQSPSNKVTEKGKDVELRCDPISGHTALYWYRQSLGQGLEFLIYFQGNSAPDKSGLPSDRFSAERTGGSVSTLTIQRTQQEDSAVYLCASSRDVHYEQYFGPGTRLTVT.

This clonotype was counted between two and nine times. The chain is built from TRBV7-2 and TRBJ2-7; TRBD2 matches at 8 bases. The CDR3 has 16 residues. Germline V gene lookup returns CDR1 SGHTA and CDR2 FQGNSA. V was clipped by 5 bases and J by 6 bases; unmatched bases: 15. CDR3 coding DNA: TGTGCCAGCAGCCTCCGCGTAATAGCGGGATTGGGCGAGCAGTACTTC. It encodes CASSLRVIAGLGEQYF.

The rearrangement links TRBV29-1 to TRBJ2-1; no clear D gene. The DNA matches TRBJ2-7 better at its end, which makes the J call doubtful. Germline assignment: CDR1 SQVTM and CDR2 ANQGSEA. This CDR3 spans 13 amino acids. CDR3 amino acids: CSVVPGKANEQYF. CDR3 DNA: TGCAGCGTTGTACCCGGAAAGGCCAATGAGCAGTACTTC.

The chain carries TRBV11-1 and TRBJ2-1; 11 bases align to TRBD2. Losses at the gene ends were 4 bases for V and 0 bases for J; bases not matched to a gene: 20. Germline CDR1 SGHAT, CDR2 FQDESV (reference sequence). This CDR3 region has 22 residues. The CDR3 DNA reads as TGTGCCAGCAGCTCCATTAGCGCCGGGACTAGCGGTCCCACGAGCTCCTACAATGAGCAGTTCTTC. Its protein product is CASSSISAGTSGPTSSYNEQFF.

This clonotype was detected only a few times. This CDR3 reads CATSAGWDTQYF. In DNA form, the CDR3 reads TGTGCCACCAGTGCCGGGTGGGATACGCAGTATTTT. The chain combines TRBV24-1 with TRBJ2-3; D gene unclear. The CDR3 is 12 residues long. V was shortened by 5 bases and J by 6 bases, with 8 bases between the two germline ends. Germline CDR1 and CDR2: KGHDR and SFDVKD.

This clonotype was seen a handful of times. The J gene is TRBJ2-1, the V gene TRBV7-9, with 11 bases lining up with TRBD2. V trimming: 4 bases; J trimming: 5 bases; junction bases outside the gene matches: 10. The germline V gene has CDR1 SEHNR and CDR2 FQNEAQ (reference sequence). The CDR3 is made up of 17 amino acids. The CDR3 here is CASSSLAGGPGDNEQFF. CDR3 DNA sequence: TGTGCCAGCAGCTCCTTAGCGGGAGGGCCGGGAGACAATGAGCAGTTCTTC.

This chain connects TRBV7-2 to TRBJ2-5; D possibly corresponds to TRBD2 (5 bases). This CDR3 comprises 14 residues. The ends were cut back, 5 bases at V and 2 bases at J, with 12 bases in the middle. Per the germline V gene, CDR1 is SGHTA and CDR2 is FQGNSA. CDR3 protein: CASSPGLIQETQYF. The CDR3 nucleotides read TGTGCCAGCAGCCCAGGACTGATTCAAGAGACCCAGTACTTC.

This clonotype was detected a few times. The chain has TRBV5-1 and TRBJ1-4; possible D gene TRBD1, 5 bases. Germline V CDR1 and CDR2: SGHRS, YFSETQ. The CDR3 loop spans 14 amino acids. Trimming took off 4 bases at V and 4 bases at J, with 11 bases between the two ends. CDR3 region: CASSVDRVNEKLFF. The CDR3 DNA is TGCGCCAGCAGCGTCGACAGAGTTAATGAAAAACTGTTTTTT.

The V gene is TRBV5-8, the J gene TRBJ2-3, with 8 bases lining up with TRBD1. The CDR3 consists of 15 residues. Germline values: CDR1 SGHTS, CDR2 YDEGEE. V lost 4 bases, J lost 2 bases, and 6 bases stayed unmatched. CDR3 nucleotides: TGTGCCAGCAGCCAGGGACAGGTAATCACAGATACGCAGTATTTT. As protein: CASSQGQVITDTQYF.

The CDR3 nucleotides read TGCAGTGCTAGTTTGGGGGACTCTGGCTACACCTTC. Amino acids: CSASLGDSGYTF. J is TRBJ1-2 and V is TRBV20-1; TRBD1 might be the D (5 bases). Germline CDR1 is DFQATT and CDR2 is SNEGSKA (reference sequence). Trimming pared 3 bases from V and 7 bases from J, leaving 12 bases between. CDR3 length: 12 amino acids.

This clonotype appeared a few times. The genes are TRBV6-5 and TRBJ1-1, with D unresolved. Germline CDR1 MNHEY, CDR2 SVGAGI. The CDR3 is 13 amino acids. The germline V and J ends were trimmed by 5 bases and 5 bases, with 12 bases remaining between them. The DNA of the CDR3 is TGTGCCAGCAGTCCCCCGGTGGGGACTGAAGCTTTCTTT. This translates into CASSPPVGTEAFF.

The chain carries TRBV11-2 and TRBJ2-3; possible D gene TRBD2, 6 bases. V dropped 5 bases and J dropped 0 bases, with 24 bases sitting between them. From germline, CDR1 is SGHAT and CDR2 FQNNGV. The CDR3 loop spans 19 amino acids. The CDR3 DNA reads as TGTGCCAGCAGCCGAGACGGGCCGGGGGTTGGCTTTAGCACAGATACGCAGTATTTT. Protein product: CASSRDGPGVGFSTDTQYF.

CDR3 region: CAISESSRLVAETQYF. CDR3 coding DNA: TGTGCCATCAGTGAGTCGAGTCGGTTGGTGGCGGAGACCCAGTACTTC. The V and J genes are TRBV10-3 and TRBJ2-5, with D unresolved. The germline CDR1 and CDR2 sequences are ENHRY and SYGVKD. The CDR3 is 16 amino acids. Trimming pared 0 bases from V and 5 bases from J, leaving 16 bases between.

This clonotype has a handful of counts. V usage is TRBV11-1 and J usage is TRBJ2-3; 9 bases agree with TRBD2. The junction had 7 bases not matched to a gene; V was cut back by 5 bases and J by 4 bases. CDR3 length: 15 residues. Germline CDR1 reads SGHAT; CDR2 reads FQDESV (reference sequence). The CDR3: CASSPGLATADTQYF. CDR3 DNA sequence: TGTGCCAGCAGCCCCGGACTAGCGACGGCAGATACGCAGTATTTT.

CDR3 loop: CASRNRTGGSEYF. CDR3 DNA: TGTGCCAGCCGCAACCGGACTGGCGGGTCTGAGTATTTT. This rearrangement joins TRBV5-5 to TRBJ2-3, with D maybe TRBD2 (5 bases). V lost 7 bases and J lost 13, with 22 bases in between. In germline, CDR1 is SGHKS, CDR2 YYEKEE (reference sequence). This CDR3 spans 13 amino acids.

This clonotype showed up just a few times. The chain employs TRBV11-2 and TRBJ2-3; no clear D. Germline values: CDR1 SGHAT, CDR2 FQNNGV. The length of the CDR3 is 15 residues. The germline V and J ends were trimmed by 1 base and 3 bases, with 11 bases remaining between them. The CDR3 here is CASSLVKKSTDTQYF. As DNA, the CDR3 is TGTGCCAGCAGCTTAGTGAAGAAGTCGACAGATACGCAGTATTTT.

Here the CDR3 DNA reads TGTGCCAGCTCCAGGGAATCTGGAGGAAACACCATATATTTT. Its protein is CASSRESGGNTIYF. The chain employs TRBV27 and TRBJ1-3, with D maybe TRBD1 (5 bases). The length of the CDR3 is 14 residues. The germline V and J ends were trimmed by 8 bases and 4 bases, with 15 bases remaining between them. CDR1 MNHEY and CDR2 SMNVEV come from the germline V gene (reference sequence).

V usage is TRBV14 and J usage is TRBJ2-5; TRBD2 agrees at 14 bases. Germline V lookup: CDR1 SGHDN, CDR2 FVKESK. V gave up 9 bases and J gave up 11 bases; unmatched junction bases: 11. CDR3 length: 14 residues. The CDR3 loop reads CASSRLAGGNEQYF. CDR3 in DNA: TGTGCCAGTAGTCGACTAGCGGGAGGGAATGAGCAGTACTTC. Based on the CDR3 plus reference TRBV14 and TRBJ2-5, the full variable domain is EAGVTQFPSHSVIEKGQTVTLRCDPISGHDNLYWYRRVMGKEIKFLLHFVKESKQDESGMPNNRFLAERTGGTYSTLKVQPAELEDSGVYFCASSRLAGGNEQYFGPGTRLLVL.

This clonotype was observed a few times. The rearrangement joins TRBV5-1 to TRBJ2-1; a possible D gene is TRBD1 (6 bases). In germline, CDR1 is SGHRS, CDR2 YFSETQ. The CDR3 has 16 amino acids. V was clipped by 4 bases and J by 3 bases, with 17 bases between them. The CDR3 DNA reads TGCGCCAGCAGCCAAGAGGGGTCAGGGGACTACAATGAGCAGTTCTTC. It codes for CASSQEGSGDYNEQFF.

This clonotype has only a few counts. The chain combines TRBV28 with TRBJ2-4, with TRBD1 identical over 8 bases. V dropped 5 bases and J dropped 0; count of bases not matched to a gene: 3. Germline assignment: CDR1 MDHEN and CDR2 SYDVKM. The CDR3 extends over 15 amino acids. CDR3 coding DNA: TGTGCCAGCAGTCACAGGGGGGCAGCCAAAAACATTCAGTACTTC. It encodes CASSHRGAAKNIQYF.

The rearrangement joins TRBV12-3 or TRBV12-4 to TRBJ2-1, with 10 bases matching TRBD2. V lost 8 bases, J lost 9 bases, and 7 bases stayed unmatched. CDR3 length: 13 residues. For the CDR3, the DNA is TGTGCCAGCGGGACTAGCGATTACGGTGAGCAGTTCTTC. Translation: CASGTSDYGEQFF.

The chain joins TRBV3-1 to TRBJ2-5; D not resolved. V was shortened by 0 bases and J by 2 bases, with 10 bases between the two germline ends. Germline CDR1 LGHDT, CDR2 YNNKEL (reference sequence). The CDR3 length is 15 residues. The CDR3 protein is CASSQDLSFQETQYF. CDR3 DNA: TGTGCCAGCAGCCAAGACTTGTCGTTTCAAGAGACCCAGTACTTC.

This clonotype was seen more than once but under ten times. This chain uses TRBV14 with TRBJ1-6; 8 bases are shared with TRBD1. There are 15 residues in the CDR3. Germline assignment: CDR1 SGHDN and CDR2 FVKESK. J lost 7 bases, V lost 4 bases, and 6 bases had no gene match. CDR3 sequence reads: CASSPGQVRNSPLHF. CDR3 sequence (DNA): TGTGCCAGCAGCCCGGGACAGGTTCGGAATTCACCCCTCCACTTT.

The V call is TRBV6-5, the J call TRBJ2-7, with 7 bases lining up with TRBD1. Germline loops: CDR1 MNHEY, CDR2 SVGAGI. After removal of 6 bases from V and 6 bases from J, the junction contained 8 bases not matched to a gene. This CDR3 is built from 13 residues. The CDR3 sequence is CASRTTGYGEQYF. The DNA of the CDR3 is TGTGCCAGCAGGACGACAGGGTATGGCGAGCAGTACTTC.

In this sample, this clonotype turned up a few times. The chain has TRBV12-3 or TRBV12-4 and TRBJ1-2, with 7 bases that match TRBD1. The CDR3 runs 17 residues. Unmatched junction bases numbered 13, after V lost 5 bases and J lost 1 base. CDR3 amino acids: CASSPRTGHTINYGYTF. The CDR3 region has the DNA TGTGCCAGCAGTCCGCGGACAGGACACACAATTAACTATGGCTACACCTTC.

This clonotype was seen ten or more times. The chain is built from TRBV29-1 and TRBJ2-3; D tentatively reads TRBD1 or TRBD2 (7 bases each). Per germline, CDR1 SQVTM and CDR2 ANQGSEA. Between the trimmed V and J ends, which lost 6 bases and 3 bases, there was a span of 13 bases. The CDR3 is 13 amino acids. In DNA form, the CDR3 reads TGCAGCGTCCCAGGGGGGGGAACAGATACGCAGTATTTT. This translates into CSVPGGGTDTQYF.

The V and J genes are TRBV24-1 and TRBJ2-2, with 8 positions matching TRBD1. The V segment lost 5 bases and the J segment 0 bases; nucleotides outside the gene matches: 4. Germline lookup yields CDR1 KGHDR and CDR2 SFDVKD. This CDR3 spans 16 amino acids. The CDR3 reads CATSGDRTTNTGELFF. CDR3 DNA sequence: TGTGCCACCAGTGGGGACAGGACCACGAACACCGGGGAGCTGTTTTTT.

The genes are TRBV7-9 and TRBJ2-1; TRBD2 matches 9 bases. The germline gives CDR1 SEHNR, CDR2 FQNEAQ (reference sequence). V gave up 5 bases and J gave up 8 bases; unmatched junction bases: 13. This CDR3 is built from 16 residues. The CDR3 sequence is CASSPRVAGVFDEQFF. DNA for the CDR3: TGTGCCAGCAGCCCCAGGGTAGCGGGAGTTTTCGATGAGCAGTTCTTC.

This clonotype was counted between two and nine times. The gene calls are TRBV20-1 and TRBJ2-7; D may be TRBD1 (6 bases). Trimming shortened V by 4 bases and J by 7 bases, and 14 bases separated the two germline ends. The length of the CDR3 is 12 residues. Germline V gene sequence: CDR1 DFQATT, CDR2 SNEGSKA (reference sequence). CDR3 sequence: CSAIRDTREQYF. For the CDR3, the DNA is TGCAGTGCTATCCGGGACACTAGGGAGCAGTACTTC.